These 5 T cell receptor beta chains share one sample of origin, sequenced in a study of T cell responses to AZD1222 COVID-19 vaccine. Measured with immunoSEQ multiplex PCR; TCRdb has only the in-frame clones, and not every one. The sample records roughly 90,000 clones, about 89% being singletons. Sequenced here: peripheral blood, sampled on day 0 of MenACWY control vaccination. The receptor source for this set is an adult in good health.

The CDR3 loop is CASSGSGWGFDYGYTF. The CDR3 DNA reads TGTGCCAGTAGTGGTTCGGGGTGGGGGTTCGACTATGGCTACACCTTC. The V call is TRBV19, the J call TRBJ1-2, with TRBD1 as a possible D gene (5 bases). The CDR3 length is 16 residues. The germline gives CDR1 LNHDA, CDR2 SQIVND (reference sequence). Trimming pared 5 bases from V and 3 bases from J, leaving 19 bases between.

The V and J genes are TRBV7-9 and TRBJ2-1; D ambiguous. The CDR3 sequence is 15 residues long. Germline V gives CDR1 SEHNR, CDR2 FQNEAQ (reference sequence). The germline V and J ends were trimmed by 1 base and 9 bases, with 16 bases remaining between them. CDR3 in DNA: TGTGCCAGCAGCTTAGACCTTTCACCCCCCGCTGAGCAGTTCTTC. This codes for CASSLDLSPPAEQFF.

The V gene is TRBV7-2, the J gene TRBJ2-7, with 8 bases identical to TRBD2. Germline V gene lookup returns CDR1 SGHTA and CDR2 FQGNSA. V dropped 3 bases and J dropped 5; count of bases not matched to a gene: 12. There are 16 residues in the CDR3. In nucleotides, the CDR3 is TGTGCCAGCAGCTTGACCCCGAGTAGCGGGACCAACGAGCAGTACTTC. This gives the protein CASSLTPSSGTNEQYF.

The chain carries TRBV27 and TRBJ1-2; TRBD1 might be the D (5 bases). The CDR3 extends over 14 amino acids. V was trimmed by 6 bases and J by 7 bases, leaving 18 bases between them. Germline CDR1 is MNHEY and CDR2 is SMNVEV (reference sequence). The CDR3 protein is CASRSSPGQGGYTF. Here the CDR3 DNA reads TGTGCCAGCAGGTCCAGCCCGGGCCAGGGTGGCTACACCTTC.

The chain links TRBV19 to TRBJ1-2, with D maybe TRBD1 (5 bases). The CDR3 has 14 amino acids. Between the trimmed V and J ends, which lost 7 bases and 7 bases, there was a span of 19 bases. Germline lookup yields CDR1 LNHDA and CDR2 SQIVND (reference sequence). This CDR3 reads CASMDGPGTSGYTF. The DNA for the CDR3 is TGTGCCAGTATGGACGGGCCCGGGACCTCTGGCTACACCTTC.